The entry that follows covers one T cell receptor (beta chain) sequence. This CDR3 spans 12 amino acids. The germline V and J ends were trimmed by 3 bases and 5 bases, with 8 bases remaining between them. Germline lookup yields CDR1 MNHEY and CDR2 SMNVEV (reference sequence). The entry originates in a study of PD-L1 blockade in urothelial cancer. About the research overall: Analyses used blood from 3 weeks (second dose) and 6 weeks after treatment start.

The table came from immunoSEQ multiplex PCR; TCRdb's copy has only in-frame clones and leaves some out. The table records about 51,000 clones, 70% to 90% of them present only once. The sample here was PBMCs, taken around atezolizumab (anti-PD-L1) treatment. The clonotype originates from a man in his fifties or sixties with urothelial cancer. The J gene is TRBJ2-7, the V gene TRBV27; D is undetermined. CDR3 sequence reads: CASSFLGHEQYF. The CDR3 bases are TGTGCCAGCAGTTTCCTGGGCCACGAGCAGTACTTC.